The rows below give T cell receptor beta chains drawn from one sample of a study of cytomegalovirus exposure and HLA in healthy donors. The table came from immunoSEQ multiplex PCR; TCRdb's copy has only in-frame clones and leaves some out. The sample lists about 110,000 clones; 81% were seen once. The sequencing sample was made of PBMCs. The origin of the receptors is a woman aged 25 to 39 in good health and CMV-seronegative. The CDR3 runs from the conserved cysteine through the conserved F or W. D genes are given only for firm matches. Only part of the rows carry a size: once, few, many, or a class if the clone is expanded.

j_call clone_size d_call v_call cdr3_nt cdr3_aa
TRBJ1-2 NA NA TRBV11-2 TGTGCCAGCAGCTTAGGGTATTCCGACTCCTATGGCTACACCTTC CASSLGYSDSYGYTF
TRBJ1-3 few NA TRBV9 TGTGCCAGCAGCTCCTCCGGACAAGGCGGAAACACCATATATTTT CASSSSGQGGNTIYF
TRBJ2-3 NA NA TRBV7-2 TGTGCCACAAGACCGGGTAGCGCAGATACGCAGTATTTT CATRPGSADTQYF
TRBJ2-1 NA TRBD2 TRBV25-1 TGTGCCAGCCGGACTAGCGGGAGGGCCCCCTACAATGAGCAGTTCTTC CASRTSGRAPYNEQFF
TRBJ2-3 NA NA TRBV6-1 TGTGCCAGCAGCGCAGTAGCGGCTAGCACAGATACGCAGTATTTT CASSAVAASTDTQYF
TRBJ2-7 NA TRBD1 TRBV5-1 TGCGCCAGCAGCCCCCCCGGGGACAGGGGATCTTACGAGCAGTACTTC CASSPPGDRGSYEQYF
TRBJ2-5 NA NA TRBV9 TGTGCCAGCAGCGTAGGTCAGCGGGCGCAGCAAACCCAGTACTTC CASSVGQRAQQTQYF
TRBJ2-7 NA NA TRBV12-5 TGTGCTAGTGGTTTAGGCGGGGATGCCTACGAGCAGTACTTC CASGLGGDAYEQYF
TRBJ2-1 NA NA TRBV21-1 TGTGCCAGCAGCCCCCGGACTAGCGGGAATGAGCAGTTCTTC CASSPRTSGNEQFF
TRBJ1-2 NA NA TRBV6-6 TGTGCCAGCAGTTACCGGGAACTGAACTATGGCTACACCTTC CASSYRELNYGYTF
TRBJ2-1 NA TRBD2 TRBV28 TGTGCCAGCAGTTTGATTAGCGGGATGCAGTTCTTC CASSLISGMQFF
TRBJ1-2 NA TRBD1 TRBV19 TGTGCCAGTAGTTCCTACGAGGACAGGGAGTATGGCTACACCTTC CASSSYEDREYGYTF
TRBJ2-1 NA TRBD2 TRBV30 TGTGCCTGGAGTCCACTGGCGGGAGGGACTTATGAGCAGTTCTTC CAWSPLAGGTYEQFF
TRBJ2-1 NA NA TRBV7-6 TGTGCCAGCAGCTTACGAGCCGTGAATGAGCAGTTCTTC CASSLRAVNEQFF
TRBJ2-3 NA TRBD2 TRBV11-2 TGTGCCAGCAGCCCCGGGACTAGCGGTCTCACAGATACGCAGTATTTT CASSPGTSGLTDTQYF
TRBJ2-1 once TRBD2 TRBV5-4 TGTGCCAGCAGTTCGCCGGGACTAACTAGTAATGAGCAGTTCTTC CASSSPGLTSNEQFF
TRBJ2-6 NA NA TRBV4-2 TGTGCCAGCAGCCAATCATCTGGGAGGCCTGGGGCCAACGTCCTGACTTTC CASSQSSGRPGANVLTF
TRBJ1-1 NA NA TRBV6-6 TGTGCCAGCAGTCCCGCGGTTATGAACACTGAAGCTTTCTTT CASSPAVMNTEAFF
TRBJ2-1 NA NA TRBV29-1 TGCAGCGTTGCACTAGCCAATGAGCAGTTCTTC CSVALANEQFF
TRBJ2-3 NA TRBD1 TRBV11-2 TGTGCCAGCAGCTTCCGGCCCCCGGGACAGGGGGATCCAGATACGCAGTATTTT CASSFRPPGQGDPDTQYF
TRBJ2-1 NA NA TRBV27 TGTGCCAGCAATTCCCCCAGCCGGGTTAATGAGCAGTTCTTC CASNSPSRVNEQFF
TRBJ1-3 NA NA TRBV5-1 TGCGCCAGCAGCTTTGCAGGGGCTGGAAACACCATATATTTT CASSFAGAGNTIYF
TRBJ1-1 NA TRBD1 TRBV5-6 TGTGCCAGCAGCGCGGACAGGGGAACTGAAGCTTTCTTT CASSADRGTEAFF
TRBJ1-2 NA NA TRBV7-9 TGTTCCAGCAGCCCGACCTCAGGGCTAGTCAAATCGTTCGGCTACACCTTC CSSSPTSGLVKSFGYTF
TRBJ1-1 NA NA TRBV7-2 TGTGCCAGCAGCTTATTCCCCCCCGGGGAAGGCACTGAAGCTTTCTTT CASSLFPPGEGTEAFF
TRBJ1-2 once NA TRBV10-3 TGTGCCATCAGTGCGGGGGACGGCTACACCTTC CAISAGDGYTF
TRBJ1-1 NA NA TRBV5-6 TGTGCCAGCAGCTTGTCGCGACAGAACACTGAAGCTTTCTTT CASSLSRQNTEAFF
TRBJ2-7 few TRBD1 TRBV7-9 TGTGCCAGCGTCCGGGACAGGGCCCACGAGCAGTACTTC CASVRDRAHEQYF
TRBJ2-1 NA TRBD2 TRBV19 TGTGCCAGTAGTATAGGTCGGACTAGCGGTTACAATGAGCAGTTCTTC CASSIGRTSGYNEQFF
TRBJ1-5 NA NA TRBV6-6 TGTGCCAGCAGTACCTACATTGGAGGGCGCGGCCAGCCCCAGCATTTT CASSTYIGGRGQPQHF
TRBJ1-2 NA NA TRBV2 TGTGCCAGCAGTTCTGAGACAGACTATGGCTACACCTTC CASSSETDYGYTF
TRBJ1-5 NA TRBD1 TRBV19 TGTGCCAGTAGTACAGGGGGCCTCGAGCCCCAGCATTTT CASSTGGLEPQHF
TRBJ2-1 NA TRBD2 TRBV7-9 TGTGCCAGCAGCTTAGAACTAGCGGATCAGTTCTTC CASSLELADQFF
TRBJ2-3 NA TRBD2 TRBV6-6 TGTGCCAGCAGCCTAGGGAGCGGGAGAAAAGGAGATACGCAGTATTTT CASSLGSGRKGDTQYF
TRBJ1-1 few NA TRBV28 TGTGCCAGCAGTCCCCAAACAGAAAAAACAACTGAAGCTTTCTTT CASSPQTEKTTEAFF
TRBJ2-1 NA NA TRBV28 TGTGCCAGCAGTTTGGCGGGCTATGAGCAGTTCTTC CASSLAGYEQFF
TRBJ2-1 NA NA TRBV27 TGTGCCAGCAGTTTTCTGGGACAACCGTACAATGAGCAGTTCTTC CASSFLGQPYNEQFF
TRBJ2-5 NA NA TRBV6-1 TGTGCCAGCAGTGAAACTCGAGAGACCCAGTACTTC CASSETRETQYF
TRBJ1-5 NA TRBD1 TRBV28 TGTGCCAGCAGTTTAGGTGACAGGGTGGTTCAGCCCCAGCATTTT CASSLGDRVVQPQHF
TRBJ2-1 NA NA TRBV10-1 TGCGCCAGCAGTGAGTCTGGCGGGCCTTACAATGAGCAGTTCTTC CASSESGGPYNEQFF
TRBJ1-1 NA NA TRBV11-2 TGTGCCAGCAGCACAGGGAACAGGGCTCGCCCGACTGAAGCTTTCTTT CASSTGNRARPTEAFF
TRBJ2-1 NA NA TRBV7-3 TGTGCCAGCAGCTCCATGAGCGATGAGCAGTTCTTC CASSSMSDEQFF
TRBJ2-1 NA TRBD2 TRBV7-2 TGTGCCAGCAGGGGACTAGCGAATGAGCAGTTCTTC CASRGLANEQFF
TRBJ2-3 NA NA TRBV27 TGTGCCAGCAGTTTATGGGGTGCCACCGGAGGGCAGTATTTT CASSLWGATGGQYF
TRBJ2-7 NA TRBD2 TRBV9 TGTGCCAGCAGCGCCGACCAGACTAGCTTGTACTTC CASSADQTSLYF
TRBJ1-4 NA TRBD1 TRBV5-4 TGTGCCAGCAGCTTTCAGGCGGGACAGACGCTGAATAGCCGAGAAAAACTGTTTTTT CASSFQAGQTLNSREKLFF
TRBJ1-1 NA NA TRBV5-1 TGCGCCAGCAGCTTGAACTTGAACACTGAAGCTTTCTTT CASSLNLNTEAFF
TRBJ1-2 NA TRBD1 TRBV14 TGTGCCAGCAGCCGAGTGCTGACAGGGGAAACTGGCTACACCTTC CASSRVLTGETGYTF
TRBJ2-5 NA TRBD1 TRBV15 TGTGCCACCAGCAGAGACAGGGGGCTTGGGGTCCAGTACTTC CATSRDRGLGVQYF
TRBJ1-2 few NA TRBV19 TGTGCCAGTAGTATAGGACCGGGATCTAACTATGGCTACACCTTC CASSIGPGSNYGYTF
TRBJ1-2 NA NA TRBV19 TGTGCCAGTAGGATACAGATAAACTATGGCTACACCTTC CASRIQINYGYTF
TRBJ2-7 NA NA TRBV5-1 TGCGCCAGCAGCTTGGGAGTGGGAGCGGTACACTACGAGCAGTACTTC CASSLGVGAVHYEQYF
TRBJ1-1 NA NA TRBV2 TGTGCCAGCCTGCGGCTCTTGAACACTGAAGCTTTCTTT CASLRLLNTEAFF
TRBJ2-7 NA NA TRBV6-6 TGTGCCAGCAGTTACGCGCGGTCCTACGAGCAGTACTTC CASSYARSYEQYF
TRBJ2-1 few NA TRBV11-2 TGTGCCAGCACCAAGGGGTCATCGGATCAGTTCTTC CASTKGSSDQFF